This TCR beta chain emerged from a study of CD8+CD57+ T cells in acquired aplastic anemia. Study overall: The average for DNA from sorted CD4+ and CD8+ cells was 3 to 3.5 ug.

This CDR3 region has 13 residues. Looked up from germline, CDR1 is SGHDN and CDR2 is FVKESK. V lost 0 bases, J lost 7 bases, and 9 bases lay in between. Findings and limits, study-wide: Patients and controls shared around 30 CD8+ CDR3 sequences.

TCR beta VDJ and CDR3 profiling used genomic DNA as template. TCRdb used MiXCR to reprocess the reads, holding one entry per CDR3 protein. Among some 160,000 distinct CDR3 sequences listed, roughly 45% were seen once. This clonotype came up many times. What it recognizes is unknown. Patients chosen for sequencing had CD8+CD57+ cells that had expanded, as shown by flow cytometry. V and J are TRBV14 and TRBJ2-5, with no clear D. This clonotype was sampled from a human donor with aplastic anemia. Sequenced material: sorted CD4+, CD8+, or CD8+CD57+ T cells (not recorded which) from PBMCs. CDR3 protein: CASSQEVKGTQYF. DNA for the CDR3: TGTGCCAGCAGCCAAGAAGTGAAGGGGACCCAGTACTTC.